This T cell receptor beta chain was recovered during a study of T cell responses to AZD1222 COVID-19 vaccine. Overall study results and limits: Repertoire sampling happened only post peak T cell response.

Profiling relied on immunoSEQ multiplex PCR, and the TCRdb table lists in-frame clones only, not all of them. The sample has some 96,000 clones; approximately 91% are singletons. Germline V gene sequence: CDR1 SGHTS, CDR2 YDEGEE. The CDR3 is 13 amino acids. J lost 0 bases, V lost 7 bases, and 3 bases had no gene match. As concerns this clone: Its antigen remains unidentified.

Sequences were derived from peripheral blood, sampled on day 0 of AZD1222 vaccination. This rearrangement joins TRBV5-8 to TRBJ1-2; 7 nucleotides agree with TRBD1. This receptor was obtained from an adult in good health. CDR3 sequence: CASPDRANYGYTF. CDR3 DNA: TGTGCCAGCCCTGACAGGGCTAACTATGGCTACACCTTC.